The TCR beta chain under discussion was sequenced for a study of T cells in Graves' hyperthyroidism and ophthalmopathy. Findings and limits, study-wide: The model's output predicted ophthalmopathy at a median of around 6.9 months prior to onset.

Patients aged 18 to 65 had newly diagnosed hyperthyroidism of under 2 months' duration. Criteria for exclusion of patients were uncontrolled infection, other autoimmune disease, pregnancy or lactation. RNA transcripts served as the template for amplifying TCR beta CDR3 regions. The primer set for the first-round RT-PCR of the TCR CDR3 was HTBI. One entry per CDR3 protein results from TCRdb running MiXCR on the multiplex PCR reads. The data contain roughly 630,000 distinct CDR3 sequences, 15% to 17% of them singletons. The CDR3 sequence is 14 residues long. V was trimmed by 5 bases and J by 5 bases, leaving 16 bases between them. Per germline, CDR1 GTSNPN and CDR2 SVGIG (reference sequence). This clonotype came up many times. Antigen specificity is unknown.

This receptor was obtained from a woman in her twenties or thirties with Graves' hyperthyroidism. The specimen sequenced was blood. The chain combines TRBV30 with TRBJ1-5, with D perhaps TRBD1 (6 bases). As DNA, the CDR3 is TGTGCCTGGGGCAGGGGCGCTTGGGATCAGCCCCAGCATTTT. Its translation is CAWGRGAWDQPQHF.